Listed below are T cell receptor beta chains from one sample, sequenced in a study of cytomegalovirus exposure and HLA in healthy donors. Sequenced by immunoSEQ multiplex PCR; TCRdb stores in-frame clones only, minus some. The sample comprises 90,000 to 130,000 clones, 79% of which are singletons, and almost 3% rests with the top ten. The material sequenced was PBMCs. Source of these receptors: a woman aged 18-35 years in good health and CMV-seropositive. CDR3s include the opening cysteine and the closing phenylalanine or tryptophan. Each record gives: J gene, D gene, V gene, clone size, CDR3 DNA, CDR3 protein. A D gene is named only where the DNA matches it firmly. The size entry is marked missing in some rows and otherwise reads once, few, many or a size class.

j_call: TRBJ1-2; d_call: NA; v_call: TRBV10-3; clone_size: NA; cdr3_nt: TGTGCCATCAGTGGTCTGATGGGGGCGCCTAACTATGGCTACACCTTC; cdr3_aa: CAISGLMGAPNYGYTF
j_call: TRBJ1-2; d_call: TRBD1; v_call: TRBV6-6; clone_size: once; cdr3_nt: TGTGCCAGCATTCTCCGGACAGGTCCGTATGGCTACACCTTC; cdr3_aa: CASILRTGPYGYTF
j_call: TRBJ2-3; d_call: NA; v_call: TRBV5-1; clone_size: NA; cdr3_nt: TGCGCCAGCAGCTTGGGGTCCTGGGACACGCTACACACAGATACGCAGTATTTT; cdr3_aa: CASSLGSWDTLHTDTQYF
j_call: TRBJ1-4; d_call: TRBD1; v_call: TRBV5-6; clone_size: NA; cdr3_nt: TGTGCCAGCAGCTTGGGGCTGACAGGGGGAAAAAAACTGTTTTTT; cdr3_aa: CASSLGLTGGKKLFF
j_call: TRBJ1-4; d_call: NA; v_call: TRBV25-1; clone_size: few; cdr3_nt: TGTGCCAGCAGTGGACGCGGTTCAACTAATGAAAAACTGTTTTTT; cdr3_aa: CASSGRGSTNEKLFF
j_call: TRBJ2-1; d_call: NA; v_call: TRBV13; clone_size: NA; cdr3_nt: TGTGCCAGCAGCTTAGGGGGAGCCGTCTACAATGAGCAGTTCTTC; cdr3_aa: CASSLGGAVYNEQFF
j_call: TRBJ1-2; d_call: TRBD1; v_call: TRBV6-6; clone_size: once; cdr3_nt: TGTGCCAGCAGTTGGACAGGGGGCATATGGGCATATGGCTACACCTTC; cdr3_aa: CASSWTGGIWAYGYTF
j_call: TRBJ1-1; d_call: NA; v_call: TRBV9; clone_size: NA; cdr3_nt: TGTGCCAGCAAAGGGGGGGACATGAACACTGAAGCTTTCTTT; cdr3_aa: CASKGGDMNTEAFF
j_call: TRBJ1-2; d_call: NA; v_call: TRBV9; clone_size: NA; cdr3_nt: TGTGCCAGCAGCGTATCCCAGGTCGGAATCACTAACTATGGCTACACCTTC; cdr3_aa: CASSVSQVGITNYGYTF
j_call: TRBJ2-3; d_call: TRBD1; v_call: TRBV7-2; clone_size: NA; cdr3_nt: TGTGCCAGCAGCCAGGACAGGATGTGGAGGGATACGCAGTATTTT; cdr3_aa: CASSQDRMWRDTQYF
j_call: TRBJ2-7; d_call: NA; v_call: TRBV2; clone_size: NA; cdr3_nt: TGTGCCAGCAGTGAATTGTTACTAGCTAACTACGAGCAGTACTTC; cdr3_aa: CASSELLLANYEQYF
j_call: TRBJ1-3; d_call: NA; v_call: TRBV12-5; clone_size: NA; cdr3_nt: TGTGCTAGTGCCCCGAACCACAGCTCTGGAAACACCATATATTTT; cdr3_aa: CASAPNHSSGNTIYF
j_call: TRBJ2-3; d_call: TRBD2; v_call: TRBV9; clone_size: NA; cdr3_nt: TGTGCCAGCAGCGCAGACAGAGCGGGGACGGCGAGCACAGATACGCAGTATTTT; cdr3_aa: CASSADRAGTASTDTQYF
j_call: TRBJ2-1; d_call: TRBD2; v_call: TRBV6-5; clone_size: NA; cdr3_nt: TGTGCCAGCAGTTCGAGACTAGCGGGAGTAGGGAATGAGCAGTTCTTC; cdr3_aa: CASSSRLAGVGNEQFF
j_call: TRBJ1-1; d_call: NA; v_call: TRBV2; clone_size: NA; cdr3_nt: TGTGCCAGCAGACCCGCGCCGCGGGGGAACACTGAAGCTTTCTTT; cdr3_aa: CASRPAPRGNTEAFF
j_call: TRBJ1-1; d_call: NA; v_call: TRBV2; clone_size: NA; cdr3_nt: TGTGCCAGCAGTTTACAGATAAACACTGAAGCTTTCTTT; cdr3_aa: CASSLQINTEAFF
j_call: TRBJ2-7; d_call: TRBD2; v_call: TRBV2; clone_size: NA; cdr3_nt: TGTGCCAGGGGGATCACCGGGACTAGCGGGATCTACGAGCAGTACTTC; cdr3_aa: CARGITGTSGIYEQYF
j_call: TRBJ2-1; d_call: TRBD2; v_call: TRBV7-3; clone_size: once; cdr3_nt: TGTGCCAGCAAGACTAGCGGGAGGGCCAATGAGCAGTTCTTC; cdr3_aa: CASKTSGRANEQFF
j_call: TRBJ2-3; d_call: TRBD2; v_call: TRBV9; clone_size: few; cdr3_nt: TGTGCCAGCAGGCCGGGACTAGCGGGGGATACGCAGTATTTT; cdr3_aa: CASRPGLAGDTQYF
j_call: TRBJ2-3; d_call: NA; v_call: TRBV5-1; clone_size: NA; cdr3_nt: TGCGCCAGCACCGGAGGGGCGGGCCACACAGATACGCAGTATTTT; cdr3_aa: CASTGGAGHTDTQYF
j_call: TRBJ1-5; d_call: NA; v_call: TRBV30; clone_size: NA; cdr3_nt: TGTGCCTGGAGTGAAGACTATAGCAATCAGCCCCAGCATTTT; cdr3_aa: CAWSEDYSNQPQHF
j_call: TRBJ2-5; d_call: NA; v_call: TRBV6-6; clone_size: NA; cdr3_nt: TGTGCCAGCAGTTACCTACAAGAGACCCAGTACTTC; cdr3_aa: CASSYLQETQYF
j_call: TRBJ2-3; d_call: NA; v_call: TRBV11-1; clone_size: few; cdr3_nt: TGTGCCAGCAGCTCCCGTGGGGGGACGAGAGATACGCAGTATTTT; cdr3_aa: CASSSRGGTRDTQYF
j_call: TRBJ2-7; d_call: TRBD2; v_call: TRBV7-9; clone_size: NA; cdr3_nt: TGTGCCAGCCTGCCCACTAGCGGGAGATCCTACGAGCAGTACTTC; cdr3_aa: CASLPTSGRSYEQYF